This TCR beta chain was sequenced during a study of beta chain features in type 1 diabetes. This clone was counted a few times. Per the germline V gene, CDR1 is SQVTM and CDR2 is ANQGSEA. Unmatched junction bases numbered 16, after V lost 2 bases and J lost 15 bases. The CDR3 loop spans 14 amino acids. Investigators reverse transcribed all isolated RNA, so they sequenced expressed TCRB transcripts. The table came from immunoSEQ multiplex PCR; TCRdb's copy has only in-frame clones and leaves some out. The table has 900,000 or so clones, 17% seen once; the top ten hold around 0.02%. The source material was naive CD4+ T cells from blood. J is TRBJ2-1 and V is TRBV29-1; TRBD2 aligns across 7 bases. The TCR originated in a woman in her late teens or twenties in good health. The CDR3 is CSVEPQRGAGVRFF. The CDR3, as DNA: TGCAGCGTTGAACCCCAAAGGGGCGCGGGAGTGAGGTTCTTC.